This is a list of T cell receptor beta chains from one sample in a study of shared clonotypes between healthy human individuals. TCRdb's copy holds only in-frame clones and misses some; the assay was immunoSEQ multiplex PCR. This sample has 2 million to 2.5 million clones, with approximately 93% found just once. The sample taken for sequencing was naive CD4+ T cells from PBMCs. These receptors were taken from a man in his late teens or twenties in good health. Some clones in this sample may be carry-over from other donors' samples. Both conserved end residues are part of each CDR3. Each record gives: J gene, V gene, clone size, D gene, CDR3 DNA, CDR3 protein. The D gene is left open where the match is weak. Clone size is stated in some rows and not others, as once, few, many or a class when expanded.

TRBJ2-3,TRBV11-3,-,TRBD2,TGTGCCAGCAGCTCGGGGGGGCTCACAGATACGCAGTATTTT,CASSSGGLTDTQYF
TRBJ2-2,TRBV6-4,-,TRBD2,TGTGCCAGCAGTTCCCGGGAGGGAAACACCGGGGAGCTGTTTTTT,CASSSREGNTGELFF
TRBJ2-7,TRBV5-4,-,-,TGTGCCAGCAGGCTGGACAGACATACCTACGAGCAGTACTTC,CASRLDRHTYEQYF
TRBJ1-4,TRBV18,once,-,TGTGCCAGCTCATCCGGGTCTCCGGCAACTAATGAAAAACTGTTTTTT,CASSSGSPATNEKLFF
TRBJ1-5,TRBV28,-,TRBD1,TGTGCCAGCAGGGTAGGGGGACAGGGTCGTCAGCCCCAGCATTTT,CASRVGGQGRQPQHF
TRBJ2-1,TRBV7-2,-,TRBD1,TGTGCCAGCAGCTTATCGACAGGGCGAGGTTCCTACAATGAGCAGTTCTTC,CASSLSTGRGSYNEQFF
TRBJ1-4,TRBV12-5,once,TRBD1,TGTGCTACCGGTCGACCGTCCGGGACAGGGTCCCCAGCCGATGAAAAACTGTTTTTT,CATGRPSGTGSPADEKLFF
TRBJ2-7,TRBV11-1,-,TRBD2,TGTGCCAGCGGGCGGGGGGAAGGCGAGCAGTACTTC,CASGRGEGEQYF
TRBJ1-1,TRBV6-1,-,-,TGTGCCAGCAGGAGGGACAAGGACACTGAAGCTTTCTTT,CASRRDKDTEAFF
TRBJ2-4,TRBV5-6,-,-,TGTGCCAGCAGCTTGCGGGGGGCAAACATTCAGTACTTC,CASSLRGANIQYF
TRBJ1-1,TRBV27,-,-,TGTGCCAGCAGTCAATCCAGGACTAACACTGAAGCTTTCTTT,CASSQSRTNTEAFF
TRBJ2-7,TRBV9,-,-,TGTGCCAGCAGCCCCCGGGGTGGCTGGGGGTGGGAGCAGTACTTC,CASSPRGGWGWEQYF
TRBJ2-5,TRBV5-1,-,TRBD2,TGCGCCAGCAGCCCCCAAGCGGGAGTAGAGACCCAGTACTTC,CASSPQAGVETQYF
TRBJ1-1,TRBV9,-,-,TGTGCCAGCAGCGGGGCGGACACGGGACTGTTGACTGAAGCTTTCTTT,CASSGADTGLLTEAFF
TRBJ2-2,TRBV6-5,-,-,TGTGCCAGCAGTTACAGCCTTACCGGGGAGCTGTTTTTT,CASSYSLTGELFF
TRBJ1-4,TRBV6-1,-,-,TGTGCCAGCAGTATGTTACAGCTTAATGAAAAACTGTTTTTT,CASSMLQLNEKLFF
TRBJ2-3,TRBV10-3,-,-,TGTGCCATCAGTGAGCGGGAGACTATCACAGATACGCAGTATTTT,CAISERETITDTQYF
TRBJ2-5,TRBV7-2,-,-,TGTGCCAGCAGCTTAGTGTGGGCAGGTCCCCGGGAGACCCAGTACTTC,CASSLVWAGPRETQYF
TRBJ2-1,TRBV7-9,-,TRBD1,TGTGCCAGCAGTTCCCAGGGGGCGCGGCTCCAAAACAATGAGCAGTTCTTC,CASSSQGARLQNNEQFF
TRBJ2-7,TRBV7-9,-,-,TGTGCCAGCAGCTTAGCCCCCGGGACCGATCAATACTTC,CASSLAPGTDQYF
TRBJ1-1,TRBV2,-,-,TGTGCCAGCAGTGAAGCGCTTCGGGCAGGGTTGAACACTGAAGCTTTCTTT,CASSEALRAGLNTEAFF
TRBJ1-1,TRBV28,-,-,TGTGCCAGCAGTTTATTGCAGGGTGAGTACACTGAAGCTTTCTTT,CASSLLQGEYTEAFF
TRBJ2-2,TRBV5-1,-,TRBD2,TGCGCCAGCAGCTACCTAGCGGGAGTGAACACCGGGGAGCTGTTTTTT,CASSYLAGVNTGELFF
TRBJ2-7,TRBV27,-,-,TGTGCCAGCAGCTTTCGACAGAAGCAGTACTTC,CASSFRQKQYF
TRBJ1-5,TRBV28,-,TRBD1,TGTGCCAGCAGATCTGACAGGGGCCGGGGGCAGCCCCAGCATTTT,CASRSDRGRGQPQHF
TRBJ1-3,TRBV9,-,-,TGTGCCAGCAGCGCGGGCTCAGGGGAGCGGTCTGGAAACACCATATATTTT,CASSAGSGERSGNTIYF
TRBJ1-2,TRBV7-2,-,TRBD1,TGTGCCAGCAGCTTAGTTAGCTGGGACAGGGGGGATGGCTACACCTTC,CASSLVSWDRGDGYTF
TRBJ2-7,TRBV7-6,-,-,TGTGCCAGCAGCTTAGCGAGGCACGAGCAGTACTTC,CASSLARHEQYF
TRBJ1-4,TRBV28,-,-,TGTGCCAGCAGTTCCCCCGCCTTGGGCGGGGGCAATGAAAAACTGTTTTTT,CASSSPALGGGNEKLFF
TRBJ2-1,TRBV5-1,-,TRBD1,TGCGCCAGCAGCTCCCCAGCCCCAGGGGGCAATGAGCAGTTCTTC,CASSSPAPGGNEQFF
TRBJ1-2,TRBV7-2,once,-,TGTGCCAGCAGCCCCGCACAGGGAATCTATGGCTACACCTTC,CASSPAQGIYGYTF
TRBJ1-3,TRBV18,-,-,TGTGCCAGCTCACCAGGGTCCTACGGCGGAAACACCATATATTTT,CASSPGSYGGNTIYF
TRBJ1-1,TRBV7-9,-,-,TGTGCCAGCAGCCCACGGGGGTACACTGAAGCTTTCTTT,CASSPRGYTEAFF
TRBJ2-2,TRBV9,-,-,TGTGCCAGCAGCGTAGCACAGTACACCGGGGAGCTGTTTTTT,CASSVAQYTGELFF
TRBJ2-5,TRBV18,-,-,TGTGCCAGCTCACCAGGGGGCTGGTACCAAGAGACCCAGTACTTC,CASSPGGWYQETQYF
TRBJ2-5,TRBV10-3,-,-,TGTGCCATCAGTGAATCTGGGATCCAAGAGACCCAGTACTTC,CAISESGIQETQYF
TRBJ2-5,TRBV18,-,-,TGTGCCAGCTCACCTTCACAAGAGGAGACCCAGTACTTC,CASSPSQEETQYF
TRBJ2-7,TRBV7-2,-,TRBD2,TGTGCCAGCAGCTTTCTACTAGCGGGAGGGCCCTACGAGCAGTACTTC,CASSFLLAGGPYEQYF
TRBJ2-3,TRBV2,-,-,TGTGCCAGCAGTCGCGACACAGATACGCAGTATTTT,CASSRDTDTQYF
TRBJ1-5,TRBV19,-,TRBD1,TGTGCCAGTAGTCAGGGGGGGTACTATCAGCCCCAGCATTTT,CASSQGGYYQPQHF
TRBJ2-3,TRBV18,-,-,TGTGCCAGCTCATTTTATCCCAGGGATACGCAGTATTTT,CASSFYPRDTQYF
TRBJ1-5,TRBV7-2,-,-,TGTGCCAGCAGCCTAAAGGGCGTCTATGATAGCAATCAGCCCCAGCATTTT,CASSLKGVYDSNQPQHF
TRBJ2-7,TRBV30,-,TRBD1,TGTGCCTGGAGTGGCGGACAGGGGATATCCTACGAGCAGTACTTC,CAWSGGQGISYEQYF
TRBJ1-4,TRBV6-5,-,-,TGTGCCAGCAGACACAATGAAAAACTGTTTTTT,CASRHNEKLFF
TRBJ2-1,TRBV28,-,TRBD2,TGTGCCAGCAGATCCGGGACTAGCGGGAGTTTAGGTGAGCAGTTCTTC,CASRSGTSGSLGEQFF
TRBJ2-3,TRBV5-1,-,TRBD1,TGCGCCAGCAGCTTGGGACAGGGATTTACAGATACGCAGTATTTT,CASSLGQGFTDTQYF
TRBJ1-2,TRBV10-3,-,-,TGTGCCATCAGTTTTTTCCCGCAGGAATATGGCTACACCTTC,CAISFFPQEYGYTF
TRBJ1-4,TRBV7-2,-,-,TGTGCCAGCAGCTTCCGGGGGCCTGAAAAACTGTTTTTT,CASSFRGPEKLFF
TRBJ1-5,TRBV28,-,TRBD1,TGTGCCAGCACTGCGGGACAGGGAGATCAGCCCCAGCATTTT,CASTAGQGDQPQHF